This paragraph covers one TCR beta chain sequence. The antigen remains unidentified. The data were taken from a study of cytomegalovirus exposure and HLA in healthy donors. Study overall: Per a later analysis, the approximately 690 first-cohort and over 90 validation repertoires shared one platform. Study conclusions and caveats: CMV antigen specificity was confirmed in vitro for a few CMV-associated chains.

CDR1 SQVTM and CDR2 ANQGSEA come from the germline V gene. After removal of 5 bases from V and 4 bases from J, the junction contained 8 bases not matched to a gene. CDR3 length: 14 amino acids. The repertoire was sequenced with immunoSEQ multiplex PCR; TCRdb's copy has only in-frame clones and lacks some. The sample includes about 110,000 clones, approximately 89% of them seen just once. The V and J genes are TRBV29-1 and TRBJ2-5; TRBD2 matches at 9 bases. The sequenced sample consisted of PBMCs. The receptor was derived from a woman in her late teens or twenties in good health and CMV-seronegative. The DNA of the CDR3 is TGCAGCGTTCCCCGGGGCGGGGGGGGAGAGACCCAGTACTTC. Its protein product is CSVPRGGGGETQYF. Using reference TRBV29-1 and TRBJ2-5 for the parts outside the CDR3, the full variable domain is SAVISQKPSRDICQRGTSLTIQCQVDSQVTMMFWYRQQPGQSLTLIATANQGSEATYESGFVIDKFPISRPNLTFSTLTVSNMSPEDSSIYLCSVPRGGGGETQYFGPGTRLLVL.